Below, 9 T cell receptor beta chains from the same sample are listed, as sequenced in a study of blood T cell repertoires in COVID-19. Assay: immunoSEQ multiplex PCR; the TCRdb copy retains only in-frame clones and omits some. The sample contains 270,000 or so clones, about nine tenths of which appear only once. The source material was peripheral blood. The receptors come from a woman aged 30 to 39 with COVID-19, enrolled during active disease.

V and J are TRBV5-6 and TRBJ1-1; no firm D call. This CDR3 region has 13 residues. The germline CDR1 and CDR2 sequences are SGHDT and YYEEEE. Trimming left V 2 bases short and J 1 base short, with 6 bases between. CDR3 in DNA: TGTGCCAGCAGCTTTGAGGGGAACACTGAAGCTTTCTTT. Translating gives CASSFEGNTEAFF.

The chain combines TRBV2 with TRBJ2-2, with D uncertain. Germline V gene sequence: CDR1 SNHLY, CDR2 FYNNEI. The V and J ends lost 11 bases and 5 bases respectively, with 18 bases between them. The CDR3 is made up of 14 amino acids. Here the CDR3 reads CACTRWAQTGELFF. DNA of the CDR3: TGTGCCTGCACCCGGTGGGCGCAGACCGGGGAGCTGTTTTTT.

The J gene is TRBJ2-7, the V gene TRBV5-6; the D gene is possibly TRBD1 (6 bases). Trimming took 1 base from V and 4 from J, leaving 9 bases between them. Germline V gene data show CDR1 as SGHDT and CDR2 as YYEEEE. The CDR3 has 13 amino acids. This chain's CDR3 is CASSLTTGYEQYF. CDR3 in DNA: TGTGCCAGCAGCTTGACTACAGGGTACGAGCAGTACTTC. Drawing the rest from reference TRBV5-6 and TRBJ2-7, the complete variable domain is DAGVTQSPTHLIKTRGQQVTLRCSPKSGHDTVSWYQQALGQGPQFIFQYYEEEERQRGNFPDRFSGHQFPNYSSELNVNALLLGDSALYLCASSLTTGYEQYFGPGTRLTVT.

Comment on this clone: No conserved phenylalanine or tryptophan ends this CDR3, so it is likely a read error. Because the CDR3's place on the DNA is in doubt, the DNA is left out and the CDR3 is given as listed by TCRdb. The rearrangement uses TRBV7-9 and TRBJ1-2. Termini included, the CDR3 measures 13 amino acids. The germline gives CDR1 SEHNR, CDR2 FQNEAQ (reference sequence). CDR3 sequence: CASSLGREGLDLL.

The chain employs TRBV2 and TRBJ1-2; D gene ambiguous. From germline, CDR1 is SNHLY and CDR2 FYNNEI. The CDR3 totals 12 residues. V was cut by 7 bases and J by 4 bases, with 10 bases left in between. The CDR3 region has the DNA TGTGCCAGCACCCAAGAGGGCTATGGCTACACCTTC. Residues: CASTQEGYGYTF.

This chain links TRBV7-9 with TRBJ2-3, with TRBD2 matching over 11 bases. The ends lost 5 bases at V and 4 bases at J; junction bases unmatched: 2. Germline loops: CDR1 SEHNR, CDR2 FQNEAQ (reference sequence). The length of the CDR3 is 14 residues. This CDR3 reads CASSTGLAADTQYF. In DNA form, the CDR3 reads TGTGCCAGCAGCACGGGACTAGCGGCAGATACGCAGTATTTT.

The chain uses TRBV2 and TRBJ2-7; 8 positions match TRBD1. Looked up from germline, CDR1 is SNHLY and CDR2 is FYNNEI. The CDR3 length is 12 residues. The V gene end was trimmed by 7 bases and the J gene end by 5 bases; junction bases not matched to a gene: 4. In DNA form, the CDR3 reads TGTGCCAGCAATTTGGACAGGGACGAGCAGTACTTC. This translates into CASNLDRDEQYF.

V is TRBV2 and J is TRBJ2-5; 7 bases match TRBD1. CDR3 length: 13 residues. Trimming removed 7 bases from V and 2 bases from J; junction bases left unmatched: 4. The germline V gene encodes CDR1 SNHLY and CDR2 FYNNEI. CDR3 nucleotides: TGTGCCAGCACGACAGGGATACAAGAGACCCAGTACTTC. It translates to CASTTGIQETQYF.

The chain is built from TRBV30 and TRBJ2-1; 11 positions agree with TRBD1. The V segment lost 5 bases and the J segment 8 bases; nucleotides outside the gene matches: 8. Per germline, CDR1 GTSNPN and CDR2 SVGIG (reference sequence). The CDR3 loop spans 14 amino acids. CDR3 loop: CAWAMDRGPHEQFF. Written as DNA, the CDR3 is TGTGCCTGGGCAATGGACAGGGGGCCTCATGAGCAGTTCTTC.